The 19 T cell receptor beta chains listed next were all sequenced from one sample in a study of blood T cells in healthy people across ages. Together with a sample-barcoded 5' primer, a J-beta primer mix was included in a second PCR lasting 7 to 11 cycles. TCRdb redid the calling of the 5' RACE reads with MiXCR, one entry per CDR3 protein. The profile shows fewer than 2,000,000 distinct CDR3 sequences, roughly 32% of them singletons. Material: blood. These TCRs come from a woman aged 25 to 45 in good health.

This clonotype was detected only a few times. The CDR3 bases are TGTGCCAGCAGCCACAGACAGGATTATAGCAATCAGCCCCAGCATTTT. This codes for CASSHRQDYSNQPQHF. The V and J genes are TRBV7-8 and TRBJ1-5; a weak D match, TRBD1 (6 bases). There are 16 residues in the CDR3. Trimming removed 5 bases from V and 0 bases from J, with 14 bases in between. Germline V gives CDR1 SGHVS, CDR2 FQNEAQ.

Written as DNA, the CDR3 is TGCAGTGCTGAGACTAGCGGGGCCGGGGATACGCAGTATTTT. Amino acid sequence: CSAETSGAGDTQYF. The chain links TRBV20-1 to TRBJ2-3; 11 bases agree with TRBD2. The V segment lost 5 bases and the J segment 6 bases; nucleotides outside the gene matches: 7. Germline V CDR1 and CDR2: DFQATT, SNEGSKA (reference sequence). The CDR3 contains 14 residues.

This sequence joins TRBV20-1 and TRBJ1-2; the match to TRBD1 covers 11 bases. The V gene end was trimmed by 6 bases and the J gene end by 4 bases; junction bases not matched to a gene: 19. Germline V CDR1 and CDR2: DFQATT, SNEGSKA (reference sequence). The CDR3 covers 18 residues. The CDR3 is CSADSNNRDRGSGYGYTF. For the CDR3, the DNA is TGCAGTGCCGATAGCAATAACCGGGACAGGGGGTCGGGCTATGGCTACACCTTC.

This clonotype showed up just a few times. This chain links TRBV24-1 with TRBJ2-6, with D unclear. Germline-derived CDR1 and CDR2 are KGHDR and SFDVKD. The CDR3 has 17 amino acids. The germline V and J ends were trimmed by 4 bases and 2 bases, with 14 bases remaining between them. CDR3 nucleotide sequence: TGTGCCACCAGTGACCCTAGAAGTAATCCTGGGGCCAACGTCCTGACTTTC. It encodes CATSDPRSNPGANVLTF.

V usage is TRBV12-3 or TRBV12-4 and J usage is TRBJ1-1, with TRBD1 identical over 11 bases. The V and J ends lost 2 bases and 4 bases, in that order; junction bases with no gene match: 6. The CDR3 is 16 residues long. CDR3 protein: CASSLRDRGLGTEAFF. The CDR3 DNA reads as TGTGCCAGCAGTTTACGGGACAGGGGGTTGGGCACTGAAGCTTTCTTT.

This rearrangement joins TRBV20-1 to TRBJ1-1, with a possible D match to TRBD1 (5 bases). Germline V gene lookup returns CDR1 DFQATT and CDR2 SNEGSKA (reference sequence). V lost 0 bases and J lost 8, with 19 bases in between. The CDR3 contains 15 residues. The CDR3 sequence is CSAREPGGGTGEAFF. DNA for the CDR3: TGCAGTGCTAGAGAGCCCGGAGGAGGGACGGGGGAAGCTTTCTTT.

This clonotype was seen a few times. CDR3 sequence reads: CASSWGRTTGYGYTF. Here the CDR3 DNA reads TGTGCCAGCAGTTGGGGGAGGACTACGGGCTATGGCTACACCTTC. The rearrangement joins TRBV12-3 or TRBV12-4 to TRBJ1-2; tentatively, D is TRBD1 (5 bases). CDR3 size: 15 residues. V was clipped by 4 bases and J by 4 bases, with 16 bases between them.

In this sample, this clonotype turned up a few times. The gene calls are TRBV7-9 and TRBJ2-6, with TRBD1 matching over 7 bases. This CDR3 has 15 amino acids. V was clipped by 5 bases and J by 4 bases; unmatched bases: 5. Germline loops: CDR1 SEHNR, CDR2 FQNEAQ (reference sequence). This CDR3 is CASSPTGLGANVLTF. In nucleotides, the CDR3 is TGTGCCAGCAGCCCGACAGGGTTAGGGGCCAACGTCCTGACTTTC. Full variable domain (outside the CDR3, taken from reference TRBV7-9 and TRBJ2-6): DTGVSQNPRHKITKRGQNVTFRCDPISEHNRLYWYRQTLGQGPEFLTYFQNEAQLEKSRLLSDRFSAERPKGSFSTLEIQRTEQGDSAMYLCASSPTGLGANVLTFGAGSRLTVL.

The chain has TRBV3-1 and TRBJ2-4; 8 bases map to TRBD1. The J call is in doubt because the DNA end fits TRBJ2-7 better. This CDR3 region has 16 residues. The germline CDR1 and CDR2 sequences are LGHDT and YNNKEL (reference sequence). The CDR3 is CASSPNFRQGNHEQYF. CDR3 in DNA: TGTGCCAGCAGCCCGAATTTTAGACAGGGGAATCACGAGCAGTACTTC.

In regard to this clonotype: The germline gene is not matched at one end of the junction; a read error may be the cause. The J gene is TRBJ2-5, the V gene TRBV12-3 or TRBV12-4; 9 bases match TRBD2. The CDR3 runs 15 residues. The CDR3 nucleotides read TGTACCAGCAGGGACGAGCGGGAGGCCCAAGAGACCCAGTACTTC. This translates into CTSRDEREAQETQYF.

The V call is TRBV15, the J call TRBJ2-5, with 8 bases aligning to TRBD1. The V segment lost 4 bases and the J segment 4 bases; nucleotides outside the gene matches: 8. The CDR3 extends over 15 amino acids. CDR1 and CDR2 (germline): LNHNV, YYDKDF (reference sequence). CDR3 in DNA: TGTGCCACCAGCACCCTAAGGACAGGGAGAGAGACCCAGTACTTC. It encodes CATSTLRTGRETQYF.

This clonotype has just a few counts. The gene calls are TRBV27 and TRBJ2-1, with no clear D. Germline V gene data show CDR1 as MNHEY and CDR2 as SMNVEV (reference sequence). The CDR3 length is 17 residues. V lost 2 bases, J lost 7 bases, and 21 bases lay in between. The CDR3 DNA follows: TGTGCCAGCAGTTTAAGGAGCGCGCCCTCACCTAGGAATGAGCAGTTCTTC. It translates to CASSLRSAPSPRNEQFF.

This clonotype has more than one count but fewer than ten. This CDR3 reads CASSTNQGISNQPQHF. The CDR3 nucleotides are TGTGCCAGCAGTACCAATCAGGGGATAAGCAATCAGCCCCAGCATTTT. V is TRBV6-6 and J is TRBJ1-5, with D perhaps matching TRBD1 (6 bases). The V gene's germline CDR1 is MNHNY and CDR2 SVGAGI (reference sequence). This CDR3 region has 16 residues. V was shortened by 5 bases and J by 1 base, with 15 bases between the two germline ends.

This clonotype has ten or more counts. The chain joins TRBV10-2 to TRBJ2-7, with a possible D match to TRBD2 (6 bases). Germline V lookup: CDR1 WSHSY, CDR2 SAAADI. Trimming took 8 bases from V and 0 from J, leaving 11 bases between them. The CDR3 has 13 residues. The CDR3 spells CASGWDSSYEQYF. In DNA form, the CDR3 reads TGCGCCAGCGGTTGGGACTCCTCCTACGAGCAGTACTTC.

The chain has TRBV6-5 and TRBJ1-2; D gene ambiguous. The CDR3 consists of 13 residues. Germline V lookup: CDR1 MNHEY, CDR2 SVGAGI. V shed 4 bases and J shed 5 bases, with 11 bases lying between them. The CDR3 region has the DNA TGTGCCAGCAGTTCCTCTGATCCGTATGGCTACACCTTC. It encodes CASSSSDPYGYTF.

This clonotype was counted a few times. This chain links TRBV5-5 with TRBJ2-3; D is perhaps TRBD1 (6 bases). The germline gives CDR1 SGHKS, CDR2 YYEKEE (reference sequence). This CDR3 comprises 15 residues. V was shortened by 5 bases and J by 0 bases, with 13 bases between the two germline ends. The CDR3 region has the DNA TGTGCCAGCAGGCGACAGGCATATAGCACAGATACGCAGTATTTT. It codes for CASRRQAYSTDTQYF.

Turning to this clonotype: A much bigger clone sits one base away, suggesting this may be a read error. The CDR3, as DNA: TGCGCCAGCAGTTGGTCGGGACAGGGGCCCACTACGACCTCCTACAATGAGCAGTTCTTC. Residues: CASSWSGQGPTTTSYNEQFF. V gene TRBV5-1 combines with J gene TRBJ2-1, with 10 bases aligning to TRBD1. Trimming took 5 bases from V and 0 from J; bases not matched to a gene: 17. Germline V lookup: CDR1 SGHRS, CDR2 YFSETQ. The CDR3 has 20 amino acids.

The V and J genes are TRBV20-1 and TRBJ1-1; D perhaps matches TRBD1 (5 bases). CDR3 size: 12 residues. The ends were cut back, 5 bases at V and 9 bases at J, with 16 bases in the middle. Looked up from germline, CDR1 is DFQATT and CDR2 is SNEGSKA (reference sequence). CDR3 sequence reads: CSAPLDRKKAFF. The CDR3 DNA reads as TGCAGTGCTCCCCTTGACAGAAAGAAAGCTTTCTTT.

There are a few counts of this clonotype. The rearrangement uses TRBV20-1 and TRBJ2-1, with TRBD2 matching over 7 bases. V was clipped by 2 bases and J by 1 base; unmatched bases: 8. The CDR3 totals 16 residues. From germline, CDR1 is DFQATT and CDR2 SNEGSKA (reference sequence). CDR3 loop: CSARRMWRESYNEQFF. CDR3 nucleotide sequence: TGCAGTGCTAGAAGGATGTGGCGGGAGTCCTACAATGAGCAGTTCTTC.